This is a list of T cell receptor beta chains from one sample in a study of T cells in Graves' hyperthyroidism and ophthalmopathy. TCRdb passed the multiplex PCR reads through MiXCR, listing each CDR3 protein once. Of about 200,000 distinct CDR3 sequences in the sample, approximately 20% were seen once. Sequencing was done on a sample of blood. Receptor source: a man aged 40-50 years with Graves' hyperthyroidism. CDR3s include the opening cysteine and the closing phenylalanine or tryptophan. The D gene is left open where the match is weak. For some rows the clone size is stated as once, few or many, or as a class when expanded; others skip it.

abundance: few; d_gene: TRBD1; v_gene: TRBV20-1; j_gene: TRBJ1-6; CDR3aa: CSARTGAGYSPLHF; CDR3nt: TGCAGTGCAAGGACAGGGGCAGGTTATTCACCCCTCCACTTT
abundance: NA; d_gene: NA; v_gene: TRBV5-1; j_gene: TRBJ2-3; CDR3aa: CASSPGVYRTDTQYF; CDR3nt: TGCGCCAGCAGCCCAGGGGTGTATAGGACAGATACGCAGTATTTT
abundance: many; d_gene: NA; v_gene: TRBV20-1; j_gene: TRBJ2-7; CDR3aa: CSAPPRSSYEQYF; CDR3nt: TGCAGTGCTCCCCCCAGGAGCTCCTACGAGCAGTACTTC
abundance: many; d_gene: TRBD2; v_gene: TRBV28; j_gene: TRBJ2-7; CDR3aa: CASSLGLAGSSYEQYF; CDR3nt: TGTGCCAGCAGTTTAGGGCTAGCGGGGAGCTCCTACGAGCAGTACTTC
abundance: few; d_gene: TRBD1; v_gene: TRBV9; j_gene: TRBJ1-1; CDR3aa: CASSAGTGGAGNTEAFF; CDR3nt: TGTGCCAGCAGCGCCGGGACAGGGGGCGCTGGGAACACTGAAGCTTTCTTT
abundance: few; d_gene: NA; v_gene: TRBV5-6; j_gene: TRBJ1-5; CDR3aa: CASSLGRGNQPQHF; CDR3nt: TGTGCCAGCAGCTTGGGGCGGGGAAATCAGCCCCAGCATTTT
abundance: many; d_gene: TRBD1; v_gene: TRBV18; j_gene: TRBJ1-1; CDR3aa: CASFQDRGREAFF; CDR3nt: TGTGCCAGCTTTCAGGACAGGGGCCGAGAGGCTTTCTTT
abundance: few; d_gene: TRBD1; v_gene: TRBV19; j_gene: TRBJ2-6; CDR3aa: CASSRTGASSGANVLTF; CDR3nt: TGTGCCAGTAGTAGGACAGGCGCAAGCTCTGGGGCCAACGTCCTGACTTTC
abundance: NA; d_gene: TRBD1; v_gene: TRBV5-1; j_gene: TRBJ1-6; CDR3aa: CASSFFRDRDSPLHF; CDR3nt: TGCGCCAGCAGCTTCTTCCGGGACAGGGATTCACCCCTCCACTTT
abundance: many; d_gene: NA; v_gene: TRBV28; j_gene: TRBJ2-7; CDR3aa: CASSPFREQYF; CDR3nt: TGTGCCAGCAGTCCATTTCGTGAGCAGTACTTC
abundance: NA; d_gene: NA; v_gene: TRBV28; j_gene: TRBJ1-4; CDR3aa: CASRSRGQGNEKLFF; CDR3nt: TGTGCCAGCAGATCCCGTGGGCAGGGAAATGAAAAACTGTTTTTT
abundance: many; d_gene: NA; v_gene: TRBV9; j_gene: TRBJ1-6; CDR3aa: CASSVGVWASYNSPLHF; CDR3nt: TGTGCCAGCAGCGTAGGGGTTTGGGCTTCATATAATTCACCCCTCCACTTT
abundance: few; d_gene: NA; v_gene: TRBV18; j_gene: TRBJ1-5; CDR3aa: CASSPRGAVGNQPQHF; CDR3nt: TGTGCCAGCTCACCACGGGGGGCTGTTGGCAATCAGCCCCAGCATTTT
abundance: many; d_gene: NA; v_gene: TRBV4-3; j_gene: TRBJ2-7; CDR3aa: CASSQELQSYEQYF; CDR3nt: TGCGCCAGCAGCCAAGAACTACAGTCCTACGAGCAGTACTTC
abundance: many; d_gene: TRBD1; v_gene: TRBV20-1; j_gene: TRBJ2-1; CDR3aa: CSAPATGAEQFF; CDR3nt: TGCAGTGCTCCAGCAACAGGGGCTGAGCAGTTCTTC
abundance: many; d_gene: NA; v_gene: TRBV19; j_gene: TRBJ1-1; CDR3aa: CASSIRRDTTEAFF; CDR3nt: TGTGCCAGTAGTATTAGACGGGATACCACTGAAGCTTTCTTT
abundance: NA; d_gene: NA; v_gene: TRBV7-3; j_gene: TRBJ1-5; CDR3aa: CASSLMYPQGNQPQHF; CDR3nt: TGTGCCAGCAGTCTTATGTATCCCCAGGGAAATCAGCCCCAGCATTTT
abundance: NA; d_gene: NA; v_gene: TRBV30; j_gene: TRBJ1-6; CDR3aa: CAWRVTYNSPLHF; CDR3nt: TGTGCCTGGAGAGTGACCTATAATTCACCCCTCCACTTT
abundance: many; d_gene: TRBD2; v_gene: TRBV28; j_gene: TRBJ2-1; CDR3aa: CASSNLPGLLVSEQFF; CDR3nt: TGTGCCAGCAGCAACCTTCCGGGACTATTGGTCTCTGAGCAGTTCTTC
abundance: NA; d_gene: NA; v_gene: TRBV3-1; j_gene: TRBJ2-5; CDR3aa: CASSQGTGTTQETQYF; CDR3nt: TGTGCCAGCAGCCAAGGAACCGGCACAACCCAAGAGACCCAGTACTTC
abundance: NA; d_gene: NA; v_gene: TRBV19; j_gene: TRBJ1-5; CDR3aa: CASSMGEGDQPQHF; CDR3nt: TGTGCCAGTAGTATGGGGGAGGGGGATCAGCCCCAGCATTTT
abundance: many; d_gene: NA; v_gene: TRBV30; j_gene: TRBJ1-2; CDR3aa: CAWSIGFYGYTF; CDR3nt: TGTGCCTGGAGTATCGGTTTCTATGGCTACACCTTC
abundance: many; d_gene: TRBD1; v_gene: TRBV27; j_gene: TRBJ2-5; CDR3aa: CASSPGTGVQEAQYF; CDR3nt: TGTGCCAGCAGTCCAGGGACAGGGGTTCAAGAGGCCCAGTACTTC
abundance: many; d_gene: TRBD1; v_gene: TRBV5-1; j_gene: TRBJ2-7; CDR3aa: CASTGTGVHEQYF; CDR3nt: TGCGCCAGCACCGGGACAGGGGTTCACGAGCAGTACTTC
abundance: NA; d_gene: NA; v_gene: TRBV20-1; j_gene: TRBJ2-3; CDR3aa: CSAPGGSSTDTQYF; CDR3nt: TGCAGTGCTCCCGGGGGCAGCAGCACAGATACGCAGTATTTT
abundance: many; d_gene: NA; v_gene: TRBV20-1; j_gene: TRBJ2-3; CDR3aa: CSARVGLTDTQYF; CDR3nt: TGCAGTGCTAGAGTAGGGCTCACAGATACGCAGTATTTT
abundance: NA; d_gene: TRBD2; v_gene: TRBV7-3; j_gene: TRBJ2-3; CDR3aa: CASSLFSSGGRADTQYF; CDR3nt: TGTGCCAGCAGCTTATTCTCTAGCGGGGGTCGGGCAGATACGCAGTATTTT
abundance: once; d_gene: NA; v_gene: TRBV7-2; j_gene: TRBJ2-1; CDR3aa: CASSLGIGNNEQFF; CDR3nt: TGTGCCAGCAGCTTAGGTATCGGTAACAATGAGCAGTTCTTC
abundance: many; d_gene: NA; v_gene: TRBV5-1; j_gene: TRBJ1-4; CDR3aa: CASSLGQGAEKLFF; CDR3nt: TGCGCCAGCAGCTTGGGGCAGGGAGCGGAAAAACTGTTTTTT
abundance: few; d_gene: TRBD1; v_gene: TRBV5-4; j_gene: TRBJ1-1; CDR3aa: CASSFQGALTEAFF; CDR3nt: TGTGCCAGCAGCTTCCAGGGGGCGCTGACTGAAGCTTTCTTT
abundance: few; d_gene: TRBD1; v_gene: TRBV11-2; j_gene: TRBJ1-1; CDR3aa: CASSSDRGRAEAFF; CDR3nt: TGTGCCAGCAGCTCCGACAGGGGGCGCGCTGAAGCTTTCTTT
abundance: many; d_gene: TRBD1; v_gene: TRBV11-3; j_gene: TRBJ2-3; CDR3aa: CASSSGTAGDGTQYF; CDR3nt: TGTGCCAGCAGCTCCGGGACAGCCGGCGACGGGACGCAGTATTTT
abundance: NA; d_gene: NA; v_gene: TRBV4-3; j_gene: TRBJ2-7; CDR3aa: CASSQEATRTYEQYF; CDR3nt: TGCGCCAGCAGCCAAGAAGCGACAAGAACCTACGAGCAGTACTTC
abundance: few; d_gene: NA; v_gene: TRBV18; j_gene: TRBJ2-7; CDR3aa: CASSPLGLGSSYEQYF; CDR3nt: TGTGCCAGCTCACCCCTTGGACTCGGAAGCTCCTACGAGCAGTACTTC
abundance: many; d_gene: TRBD1; v_gene: TRBV28; j_gene: TRBJ1-2; CDR3aa: CASSSRTGRHGYTF; CDR3nt: TGTGCCAGCAGTTCGAGGACAGGGCGGCATGGCTACACCTTC
abundance: many; d_gene: NA; v_gene: TRBV29-1; j_gene: TRBJ2-5; CDR3aa: CSVAEGPSQETQYF; CDR3nt: TGCAGCGTCGCGGAGGGACCGTCTCAAGAGACCCAGTACTTC
abundance: many; d_gene: NA; v_gene: TRBV7-2; j_gene: TRBJ2-7; CDR3aa: CASSLGAGYEQYF; CDR3nt: TGTGCCAGCAGCTTAGGGGCGGGCTACGAGCAGTACTTC
abundance: many; d_gene: TRBD1; v_gene: TRBV29-1; j_gene: TRBJ2-5; CDR3aa: CSVDPGQGGETQYF; CDR3nt: TGCAGCGTTGACCCGGGACAGGGGGGGGAGACCCAGTACTTC
abundance: NA; d_gene: NA; v_gene: TRBV12-3/TRBV12-4; j_gene: TRBJ2-1; CDR3aa: CASSLASLEERF; CDR3nt: TGTGCCAGCAGTTTAGCCTCCCTCGAAGAGCGTTTC